This T cell receptor (beta chain) came from a study of T cell responses to AZD1222 COVID-19 vaccine. Study conclusions and caveats: Of spike-specific TCRs, nearly half reportedly target regions left unmutated in variants. Clonal diversity was possibly underestimated, and the donors were mostly white British, with more females. Recipients of AZD1222 seropositive at baseline numbered only 6 or 7.

Pooled samples include second doses given at about 4 or 12 weeks. Concerning this clone: The antigen is undetermined.

V lost 5 bases to trimming and J lost 5 bases, with 16 bases between them. The CDR3 totals 14 residues. Germline V gene sequence: CDR1 SGHVS, CDR2 FQNEAQ. TCRdb's table, derived via immunoSEQ multiplex PCR, lists solely in-frame clones and lacks some. The table has about 140,000 clones, roughly 91% seen once; the top ten hold approximately 7%. The chain is built from TRBV7-8 and TRBJ2-7, with a weak D call TRBD1 (6 bases). The source is an adult who received the AZD1222 COVID-19 vaccine. The sample here was peripheral blood, taken 28 days after the second AZD1222 dose. The DNA for the CDR3 is TGTGCCAGCAGCCTGGGGGCCCTTTGGAACGAGCAGTACTTC. Translating it yields CASSLGALWNEQYF.